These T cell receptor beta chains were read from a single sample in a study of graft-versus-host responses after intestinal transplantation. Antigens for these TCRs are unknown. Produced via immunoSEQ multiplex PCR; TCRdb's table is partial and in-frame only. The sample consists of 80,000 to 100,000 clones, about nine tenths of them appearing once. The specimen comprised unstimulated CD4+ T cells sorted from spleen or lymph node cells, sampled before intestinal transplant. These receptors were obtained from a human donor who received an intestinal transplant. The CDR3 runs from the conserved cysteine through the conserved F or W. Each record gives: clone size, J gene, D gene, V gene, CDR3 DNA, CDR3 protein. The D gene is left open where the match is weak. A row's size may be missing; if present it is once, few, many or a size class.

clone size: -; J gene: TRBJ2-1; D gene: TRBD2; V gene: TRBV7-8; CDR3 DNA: TGTGCCAGCAGCCAGGCGGGGACTAGTTCATGGAATGAGCAGTTCTTC; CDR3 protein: CASSQAGTSSWNEQFF
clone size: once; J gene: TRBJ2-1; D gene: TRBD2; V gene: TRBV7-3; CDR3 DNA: TGTGCCAGCAGCTTGGGACTAGCGGGGGGGCATGAGCAGTTCTTC; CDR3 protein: CASSLGLAGGHEQFF
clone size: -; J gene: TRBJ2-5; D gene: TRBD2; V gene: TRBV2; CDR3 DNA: TGTGCCAGCACCCTCAGCGGGGGGGCGGCCGAGACCCAGTACTTC; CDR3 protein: CASTLSGGAAETQYF
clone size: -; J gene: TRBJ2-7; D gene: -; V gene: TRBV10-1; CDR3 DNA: TGCGCCAGCAGTCAGGGTGAAGTACCCTACGAGCAGTACTTC; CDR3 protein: CASSQGEVPYEQYF
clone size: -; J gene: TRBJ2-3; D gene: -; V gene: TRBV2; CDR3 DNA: TGTGCCAGCAGCACCGGGACAACGCAGTATTTT; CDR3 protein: CASSTGTTQYF
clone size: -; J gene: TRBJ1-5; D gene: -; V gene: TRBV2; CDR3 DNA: TGTGCCAGCAGTGAAGACAATCGTTATCAGCCCCAGCATTTT; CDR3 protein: CASSEDNRYQPQHF
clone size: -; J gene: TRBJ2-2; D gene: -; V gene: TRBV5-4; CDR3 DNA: TGTGCCAGCAGCTCCCTGAACACCGGGGAGCTGTTTTTT; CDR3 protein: CASSSLNTGELFF
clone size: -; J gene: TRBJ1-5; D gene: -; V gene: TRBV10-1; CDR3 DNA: TGCGCCAGCCGTTTAAGACTGTCCCGGCATTTT; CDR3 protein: CASRLRLSRHF
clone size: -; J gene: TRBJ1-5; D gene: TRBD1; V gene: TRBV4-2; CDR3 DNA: TGTGCCAGCAGCCCAGGGGGCAGTCAGCCCCAGCATTTT; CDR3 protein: CASSPGGSQPQHF
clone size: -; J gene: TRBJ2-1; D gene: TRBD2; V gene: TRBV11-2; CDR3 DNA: TGTGCCAGCAGCCTAATAGCGGGGGGGCCGGGGGAGCAGTTCTTC; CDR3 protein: CASSLIAGGPGEQFF
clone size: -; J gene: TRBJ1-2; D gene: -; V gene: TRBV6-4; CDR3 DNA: TGTGCCAGCACCCCCTCGACAGGAGCTAACTATGGCTACACCTTC; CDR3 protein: CASTPSTGANYGYTF
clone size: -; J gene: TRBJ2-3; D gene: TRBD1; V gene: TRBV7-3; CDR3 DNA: TGTGCCAGCAGCCACCCCGGGACAGGGTTCCCGCAGTATTTT; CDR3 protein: CASSHPGTGFPQYF
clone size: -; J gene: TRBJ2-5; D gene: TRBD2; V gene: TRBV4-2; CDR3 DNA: TGTGCCAGCAGCCAAGGTGCTAGCGGGGGGGCTTGGCGGGAGACCCAGTACTTC; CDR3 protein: CASSQGASGGAWRETQYF
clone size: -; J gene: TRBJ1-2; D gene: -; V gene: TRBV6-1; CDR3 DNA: TGTGCCAGCAGTGCGCGCCCCAACTATGGCTACACCTTC; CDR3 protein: CASSARPNYGYTF
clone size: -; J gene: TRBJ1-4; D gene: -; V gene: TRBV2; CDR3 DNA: TGTGCCAGCAGTCCTCGGGGGGGCTGGGGGGCTAATGAAAAACTGTTTTTT; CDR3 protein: CASSPRGGWGANEKLFF
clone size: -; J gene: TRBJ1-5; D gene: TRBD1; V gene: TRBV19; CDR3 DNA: TGTGCCAGTAGTATGGCTATGGGGACAGGGGGTCAGCCCCAGCATTTT; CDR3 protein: CASSMAMGTGGQPQHF
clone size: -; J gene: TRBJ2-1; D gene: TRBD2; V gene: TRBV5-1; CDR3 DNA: TGCGCCAGCAGCCCACGACTCGAGCGGGGGGGCAATGAGCAGTTCTTC; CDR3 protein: CASSPRLERGGNEQFF
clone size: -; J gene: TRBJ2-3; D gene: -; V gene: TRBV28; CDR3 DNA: TGTGCCAGCAGTTTGCCAGATACAGATACGCAGTATTTT; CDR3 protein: CASSLPDTDTQYF
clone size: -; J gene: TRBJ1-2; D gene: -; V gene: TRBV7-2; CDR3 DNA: TGTGCCAGCAGCTTCCGGGAGCTTAGTAACTATGGCTACACCTTC; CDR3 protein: CASSFRELSNYGYTF
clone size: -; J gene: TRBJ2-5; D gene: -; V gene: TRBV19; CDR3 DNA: TGTGCCAGTAGTCCCGGGGGGCGGGGGACCAACCAAGAGACCCAGTACTTC; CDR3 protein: CASSPGGRGTNQETQYF
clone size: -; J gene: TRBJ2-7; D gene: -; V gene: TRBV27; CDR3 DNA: TGTGCCAGCAGTAGGCAGGACTCCTACGAGCAGTACTTC; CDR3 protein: CASSRQDSYEQYF
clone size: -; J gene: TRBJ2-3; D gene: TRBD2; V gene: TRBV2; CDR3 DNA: TGTGCCAGCAGTGTCGGTTTCGGTACTAGCGGGGGAGGTACGCAGTATTTT; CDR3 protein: CASSVGFGTSGGGTQYF
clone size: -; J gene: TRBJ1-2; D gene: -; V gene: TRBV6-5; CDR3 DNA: TGTGCCAGCAGTTACTCGATTTTGGGCGGCTACACCTTC; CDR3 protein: CASSYSILGGYTF
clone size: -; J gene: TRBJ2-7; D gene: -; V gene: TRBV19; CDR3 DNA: TGTGCCAGTAGTATAGCCGTATCCCCCTCCTACGAGCAGTACTTC; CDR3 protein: CASSIAVSPSYEQYF
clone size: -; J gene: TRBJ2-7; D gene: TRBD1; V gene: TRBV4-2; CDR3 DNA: TGTGCCAGCAGCCGGGACAGGGGTGACTACGAGCAGTACTTC; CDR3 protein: CASSRDRGDYEQYF
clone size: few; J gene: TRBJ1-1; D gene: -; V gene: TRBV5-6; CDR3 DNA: TGTGCCAGCAGCTTGGTGGGGGGGGACACTGAAGCTTTCTTT; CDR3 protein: CASSLVGGDTEAFF
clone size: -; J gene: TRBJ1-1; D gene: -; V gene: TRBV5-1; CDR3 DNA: TGCGCCAGCAGCTTGGGACCAGGAAACACTGAAGCTTTCTTT; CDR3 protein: CASSLGPGNTEAFF
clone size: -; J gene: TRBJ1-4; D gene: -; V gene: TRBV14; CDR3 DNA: TGTGCCAGCAGCCAGCGAGTGGAGACAACTAATGAAAAACTGTTTTTT; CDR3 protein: CASSQRVETTNEKLFF
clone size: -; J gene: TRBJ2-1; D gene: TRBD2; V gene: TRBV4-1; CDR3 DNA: TGCGCCAGCAGCCAAGATGGGAGCGGGGCTTACAATGAGCAGTTCTTC; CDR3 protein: CASSQDGSGAYNEQFF
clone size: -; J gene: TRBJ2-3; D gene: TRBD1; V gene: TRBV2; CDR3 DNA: TGTGCCAGCACCCAGACCGGGACAGGAACGCAGTATTTT; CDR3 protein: CASTQTGTGTQYF
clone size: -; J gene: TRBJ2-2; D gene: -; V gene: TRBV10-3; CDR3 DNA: TGTGCCATCGGGGAGCGGGCGAACACCGGGGAGCTGTTTTTT; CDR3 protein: CAIGERANTGELFF
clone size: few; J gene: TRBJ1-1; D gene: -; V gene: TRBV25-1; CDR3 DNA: TGTGCCAGCAGGAATACAGGGAGGAACACTGAAGCTTTCTTT; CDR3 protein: CASRNTGRNTEAFF
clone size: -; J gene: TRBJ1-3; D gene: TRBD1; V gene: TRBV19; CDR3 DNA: TGTGCCAGTAGTCCTACAGGGGGCCCTCTCTCTGGAAACACCATATATTTT; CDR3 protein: CASSPTGGPLSGNTIYF
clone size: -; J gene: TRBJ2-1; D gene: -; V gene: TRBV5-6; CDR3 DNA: TGTGCCAGCAGCCAGCCGGGACACCCATACAATGAGCAGTTCTTC; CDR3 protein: CASSQPGHPYNEQFF
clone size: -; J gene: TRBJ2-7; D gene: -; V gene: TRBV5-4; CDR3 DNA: TGTGCCAGCAGCCGGGACACGCTTGATGAGCAGTACTTC; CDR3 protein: CASSRDTLDEQYF
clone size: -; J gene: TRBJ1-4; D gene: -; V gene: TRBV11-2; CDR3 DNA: TGTGCCAGCAGCTTAGTCTCTGGGACAATTGAAAAACTGTTTTTT; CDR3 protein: CASSLVSGTIEKLFF
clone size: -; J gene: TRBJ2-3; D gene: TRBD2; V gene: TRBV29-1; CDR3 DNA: TGCAGCGTTTCTCTAGCGGGGGGGCGGGCAGATACGCAGTATTTT; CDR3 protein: CSVSLAGGRADTQYF
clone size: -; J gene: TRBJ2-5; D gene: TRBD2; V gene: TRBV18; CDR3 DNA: TGTGCCAGCTCCCCCACTAGCGGGGGGCAAGAGACCCAGTACTTC; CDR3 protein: CASSPTSGGQETQYF
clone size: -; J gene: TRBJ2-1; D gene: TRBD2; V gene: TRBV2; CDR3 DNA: TGTGCCAGCAGTGACCAGCGGGGGGATCAGTTCTTC; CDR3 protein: CASSDQRGDQFF